This is a list of T cell receptor beta chains from one sample in a study of blood T cell repertoires in COVID-19. Generated by immunoSEQ multiplex PCR, the TCRdb table keeps only in-frame clones and is missing some. The sample consists of about 73,000 clones, 80% to 90% of them appearing once. What was sequenced was peripheral blood. These receptor sequences come from a man aged 50-60 years with active COVID-19. Each CDR3 is given with its conserved first and last residue.

TRBV4-1	TRBJ2-3	CASSQDPGGLDTQYF
TRBV7-9	TRBJ2-5	CASSQTREQETQYF
TRBV19	TRBJ2-7	CASSIRGGEQYF
TRBV11-2	TRBJ1-2	CASSLDPRETGDYGYTF
TRBV7-2	TRBJ2-7	CASSLGGQGREQYF
TRBV7-8	TRBJ2-7	CASSARQATPSEQYF
TRBV25-1	TRBJ2-2	CASSERTNTGELFF
TRBV18	TRBJ1-5	CASSPAGHWDQPQHF
TRBV4-1	TRBJ2-2	CASSTPPPYRGPDTGELFF
TRBV18	TRBJ1-4	CASSPRGGEKLFF
TRBV6-1	TRBJ2-7	CASSERSSGDPYEQYF
TRBV9	TRBJ2-1	CASSVPASGGAYNEQFF
TRBV25-1	TRBJ1-4	CASSELGGRGEKLFF
TRBV7-3	TRBJ2-5	CASSLAPSGGETQYF
TRBV23-1	TRBJ2-7	CASSHVLRDTRNSYEQYF
TRBV9	TRBJ2-3	CASEEGTSTDTQYF
TRBV2	TRBJ1-1	CATVRTGEAFF
TRBV7-9	TRBJ1-1	CASSSRQGRHTEAFF
TRBV28	TRBJ2-6	CASTPQYSGANVLTF
TRBV19	TRBJ2-7	CASSMATTYEQYF
TRBV9	TRBJ2-3	CASSAPERSKDADTQYF
TRBV5-1	TRBJ1-1	CASSLAQSNTEAFF